The source of this T cell receptor beta chain is a study of CXCR3-negative and CXCR3-positive naive CD8 T cells. Regarding the study as a whole: TRBV-TRBJ usage was alike in naive CXCR3-negative and CXCR3-positive cells but differed in memory cells. Comparison of naive cells showed more hydrophobic TRB CDR3s in CXCR3-positive than in CXCR3-negative naive cells. PBMCs showed partially decreased CXCR3 expression after cryopreservation, and most assays used fresh PBMCs.

Via 5' RACE with UMI labels, TRB cDNA libraries were prepared. TCRdb reworked the 5' RACE reads into one entry per CDR3 protein, no DNA. In total, the table holds roughly 80,000 distinct CDR3 sequences. Comment on this clonotype: The antigen is undetermined.

Germline-derived CDR1 and CDR2 are MGHRA and YSYEKL. This CDR3 is 15 amino acids long. Specimen: naive CXCR3+ CD8+ T cells from blood. Subset defined: CD45RO-CCR7+CD27+CD95- naive CD8+ T cells expressing CXCR3 (TNR3+). The chain couples TRBV4-1 to TRBJ2-7; TCRdb designates TRBD1, a call that cannot be tested without DNA. The TCR originated in a human donor in good health. Some clones in this sample may be carry-over from other donors' samples. This CDR3 is CASSQRDQYSYEQYF.